This entry describes one TCR beta chain. The antigen remains unidentified. This sample includes further DNA sequences coding for the same CDR3. The V gene end was trimmed by 1 base and the J gene end by 3 bases; junction bases not matched to a gene: 3. The germline gives CDR1 SGHDT, CDR2 YYEEEE. The CDR3 contains 14 residues. Produced via immunoSEQ multiplex PCR; TCRdb's table is partial and in-frame only. The sample has about 200,000 clones; 65% to 90% are singletons. The sample is drawn from a study of cytomegalovirus exposure and HLA in healthy donors. For the study at large: It was reported in a later analysis that the 95 to 150 validation repertoires used the same platform as the roughly 640 first-cohort repertoires.

Study-wide results and limits: Researchers counted 164 TCR beta chains as cytomegalovirus-associated. A subsequent analysis found that TCR clusters from the first cohort also tended to co-occur in the 120 or so validation repertoires, with approximately 94% of cluster scores above 0.

This rearrangement joins TRBV5-6 to TRBJ2-7; 8 bases map to TRBD1. Sequencing was done on a sample of PBMCs. This receptor was identified in a woman between 25 and 40 years old in good health and CMV-seropositive. CDR3 sequence (DNA): TGTGCCAGCAGCTTGCCCGGACAGGGCTACGAGCAGTACTTC. Translating it yields CASSLPGQGYEQYF. The full variable domain, rest sourced from reference TRBV5-6 and TRBJ2-7, is DAGVTQSPTHLIKTRGQQVTLRCSPKSGHDTVSWYQQALGQGPQFIFQYYEEEERQRGNFPDRFSGHQFPNYSSELNVNALLLGDSALYLCASSLPGQGYEQYFGPGTRLTVT.